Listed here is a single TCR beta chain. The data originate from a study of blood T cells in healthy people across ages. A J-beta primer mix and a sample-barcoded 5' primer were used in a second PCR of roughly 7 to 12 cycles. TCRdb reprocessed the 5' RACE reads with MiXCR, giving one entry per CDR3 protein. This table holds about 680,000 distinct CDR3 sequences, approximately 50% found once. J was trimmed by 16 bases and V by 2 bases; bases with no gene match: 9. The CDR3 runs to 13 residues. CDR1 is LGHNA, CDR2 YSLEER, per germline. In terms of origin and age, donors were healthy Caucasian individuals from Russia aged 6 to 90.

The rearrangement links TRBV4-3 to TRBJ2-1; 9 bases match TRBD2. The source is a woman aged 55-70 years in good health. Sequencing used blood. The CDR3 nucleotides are TGCGCCAGCAGCCAAACGTCCGGGACTAGCATTTTCTTC. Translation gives CASSQTSGTSIFF.